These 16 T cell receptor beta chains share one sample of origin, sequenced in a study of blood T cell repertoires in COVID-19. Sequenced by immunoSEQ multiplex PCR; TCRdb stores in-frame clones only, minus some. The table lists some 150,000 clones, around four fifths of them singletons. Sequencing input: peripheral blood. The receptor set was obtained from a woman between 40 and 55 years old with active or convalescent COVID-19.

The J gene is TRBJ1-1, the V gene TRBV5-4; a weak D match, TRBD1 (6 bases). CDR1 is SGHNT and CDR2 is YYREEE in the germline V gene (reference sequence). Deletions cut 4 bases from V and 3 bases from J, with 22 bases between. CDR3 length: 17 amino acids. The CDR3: CASSTLQGRGGDTEAFF. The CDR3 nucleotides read TGTGCCAGCAGCACCCTGCAGGGGAGGGGCGGAGACACTGAAGCTTTCTTT.

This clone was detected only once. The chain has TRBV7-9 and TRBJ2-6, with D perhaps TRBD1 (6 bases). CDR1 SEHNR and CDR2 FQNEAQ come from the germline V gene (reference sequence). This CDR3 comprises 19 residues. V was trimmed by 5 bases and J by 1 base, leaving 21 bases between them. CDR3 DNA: TGTGCCAGCAGCAGCTTACAGGGACGTTACTTATCTGGGGCCAACGTCCTGACTTTC. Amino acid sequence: CASSSLQGRYLSGANVLTF.

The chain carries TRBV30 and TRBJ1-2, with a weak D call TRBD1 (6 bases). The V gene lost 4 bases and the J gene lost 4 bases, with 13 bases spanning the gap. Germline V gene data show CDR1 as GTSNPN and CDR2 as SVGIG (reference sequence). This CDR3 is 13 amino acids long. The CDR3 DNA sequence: TGTGCCTGGAAGATACAGGGACCCTATGGCTACACCTTC. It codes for CAWKIQGPYGYTF.

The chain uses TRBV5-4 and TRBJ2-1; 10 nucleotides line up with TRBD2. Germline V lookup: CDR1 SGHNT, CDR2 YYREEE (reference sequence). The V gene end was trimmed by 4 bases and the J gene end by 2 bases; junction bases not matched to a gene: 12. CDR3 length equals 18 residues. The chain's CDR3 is CASSPSGVAGGPYNEQFF. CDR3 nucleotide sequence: TGTGCCAGCAGCCCTTCAGGAGTAGCGGGAGGACCCTACAATGAGCAGTTCTTC.

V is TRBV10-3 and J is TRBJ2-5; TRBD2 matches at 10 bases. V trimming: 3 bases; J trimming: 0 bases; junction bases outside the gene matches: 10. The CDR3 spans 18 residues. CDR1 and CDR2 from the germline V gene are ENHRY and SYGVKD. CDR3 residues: CAISDSVGLAENQETQYF. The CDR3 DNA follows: TGTGCCATCAGTGATTCGGTAGGACTAGCGGAGAACCAAGAGACCCAGTACTTC.

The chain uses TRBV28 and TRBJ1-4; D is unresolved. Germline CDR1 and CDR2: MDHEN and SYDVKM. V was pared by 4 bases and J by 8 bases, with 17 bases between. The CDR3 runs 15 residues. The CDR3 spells CASSSPGRVREKLFF. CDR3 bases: TGTGCCAGCAGTTCCCCGGGGAGGGTAAGGGAAAAACTGTTTTTT.

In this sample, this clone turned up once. The CDR3 here is CAISQSLDRTEAFF. DNA of the CDR3: TGTGCCATCAGCCAATCCCTCGACAGGACTGAAGCTTTCTTT. The chain recombines TRBV10-3 with TRBJ1-1; D might be TRBD1 (6 bases). CDR1 and CDR2 from the germline V gene are ENHRY and SYGVKD. The CDR3 covers 14 residues. Trimming stripped 6 bases from V and 5 bases from J, with 16 bases between.

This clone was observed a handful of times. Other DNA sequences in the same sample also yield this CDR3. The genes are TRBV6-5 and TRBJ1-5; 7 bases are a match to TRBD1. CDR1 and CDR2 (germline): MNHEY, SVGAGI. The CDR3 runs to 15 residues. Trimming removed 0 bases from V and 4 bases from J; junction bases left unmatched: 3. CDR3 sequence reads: CASSYSGQRNQPQHF. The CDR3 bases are TGTGCCAGCAGTTACTCGGGACAGAGAAATCAGCCCCAGCATTTT.

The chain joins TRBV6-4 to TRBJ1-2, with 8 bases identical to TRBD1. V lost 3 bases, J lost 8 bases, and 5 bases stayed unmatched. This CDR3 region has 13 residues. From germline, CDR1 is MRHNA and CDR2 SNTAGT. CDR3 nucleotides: TGTGCCAGCAGTGAGTCAGGGGGCGACGGCTACACCTTC. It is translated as CASSESGGDGYTF.

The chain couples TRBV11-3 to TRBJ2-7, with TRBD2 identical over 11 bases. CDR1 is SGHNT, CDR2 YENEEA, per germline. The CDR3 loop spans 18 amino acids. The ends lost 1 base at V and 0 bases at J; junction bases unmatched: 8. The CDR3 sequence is CASSLVGSGRASSYEQYF. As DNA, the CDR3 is TGTGCCAGCAGCTTAGTTGGTAGCGGGAGGGCTAGCTCCTACGAGCAGTACTTC.

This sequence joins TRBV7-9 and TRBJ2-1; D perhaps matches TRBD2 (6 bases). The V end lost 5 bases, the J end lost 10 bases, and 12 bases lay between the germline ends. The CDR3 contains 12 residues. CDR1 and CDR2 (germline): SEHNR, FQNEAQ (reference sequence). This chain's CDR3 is CASSHRDSEQFF. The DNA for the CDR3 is TGTGCCAGCAGCCATCGGGACTCCGAGCAGTTCTTC.

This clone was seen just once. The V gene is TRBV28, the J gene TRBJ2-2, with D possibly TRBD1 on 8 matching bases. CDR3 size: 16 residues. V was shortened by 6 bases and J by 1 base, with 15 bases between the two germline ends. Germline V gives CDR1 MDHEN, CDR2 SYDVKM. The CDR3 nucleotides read TGTGCCAGCAGGAGGGGGGGGACAGGGAACACCGGGGAGCTGTTTTTT. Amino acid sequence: CASRRGGTGNTGELFF.

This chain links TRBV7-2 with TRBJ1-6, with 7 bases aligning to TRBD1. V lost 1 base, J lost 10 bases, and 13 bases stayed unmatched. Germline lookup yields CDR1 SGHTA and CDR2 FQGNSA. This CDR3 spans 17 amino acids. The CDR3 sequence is CASSLEGKRQGGSPLHF. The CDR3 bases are TGTGCCAGCAGCTTAGAAGGAAAGAGACAGGGCGGCTCACCCCTCCACTTT.

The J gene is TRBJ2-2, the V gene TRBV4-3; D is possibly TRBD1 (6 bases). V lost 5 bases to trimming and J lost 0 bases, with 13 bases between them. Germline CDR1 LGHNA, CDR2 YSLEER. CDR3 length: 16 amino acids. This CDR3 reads CASSASGTSNTGELFF. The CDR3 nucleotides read TGCGCCAGCAGCGCATCCGGGACATCGAACACCGGGGAGCTGTTTTTT.

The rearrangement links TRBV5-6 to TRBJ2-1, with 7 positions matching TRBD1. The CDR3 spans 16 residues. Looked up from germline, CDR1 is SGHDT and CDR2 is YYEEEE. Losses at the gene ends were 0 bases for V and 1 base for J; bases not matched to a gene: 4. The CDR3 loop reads CASSLARQGSYNEQFF. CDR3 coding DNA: TGTGCCAGCAGCTTGGCTAGACAGGGATCCTACAATGAGCAGTTCTTC.

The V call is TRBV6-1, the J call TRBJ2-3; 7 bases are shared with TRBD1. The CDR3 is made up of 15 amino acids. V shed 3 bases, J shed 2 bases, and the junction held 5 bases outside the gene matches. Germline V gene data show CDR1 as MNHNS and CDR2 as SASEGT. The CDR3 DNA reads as TGTGCCAGCAGTGAGCAACAGGGGACCACAGATACGCAGTATTTT. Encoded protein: CASSEQQGTTDTQYF.